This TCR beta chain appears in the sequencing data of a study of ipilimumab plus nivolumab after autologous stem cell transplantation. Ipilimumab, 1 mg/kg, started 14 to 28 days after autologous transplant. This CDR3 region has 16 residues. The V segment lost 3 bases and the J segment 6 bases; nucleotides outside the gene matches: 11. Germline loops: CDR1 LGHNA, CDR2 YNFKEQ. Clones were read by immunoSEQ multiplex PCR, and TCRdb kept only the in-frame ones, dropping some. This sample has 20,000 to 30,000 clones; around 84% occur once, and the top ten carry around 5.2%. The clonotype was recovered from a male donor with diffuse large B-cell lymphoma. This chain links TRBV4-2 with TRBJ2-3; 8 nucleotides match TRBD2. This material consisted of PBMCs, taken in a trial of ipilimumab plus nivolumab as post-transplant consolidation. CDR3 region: CASSHAFERGTDTQYF. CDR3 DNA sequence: TGTGCCAGCAGCCACGCCTTTGAGCGGGGGACGGATACGCAGTATTTT.